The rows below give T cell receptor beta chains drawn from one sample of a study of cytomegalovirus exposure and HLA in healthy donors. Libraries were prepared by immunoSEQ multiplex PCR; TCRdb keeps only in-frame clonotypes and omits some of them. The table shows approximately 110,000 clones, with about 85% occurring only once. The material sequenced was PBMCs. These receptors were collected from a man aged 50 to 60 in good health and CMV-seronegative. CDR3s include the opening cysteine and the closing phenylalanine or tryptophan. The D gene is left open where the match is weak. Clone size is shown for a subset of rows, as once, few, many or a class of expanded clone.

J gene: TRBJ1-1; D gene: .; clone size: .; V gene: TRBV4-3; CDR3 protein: CASSSQDDPGTEAFF; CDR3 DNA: TGCGCCAGCAGCAGCCAAGATGACCCCGGGACTGAAGCTTTCTTT
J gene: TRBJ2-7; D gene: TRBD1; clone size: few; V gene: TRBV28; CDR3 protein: CASSSGTGVHEQYF; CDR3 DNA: TGTGCCAGCAGTTCCGGGACAGGGGTCCACGAGCAGTACTTC
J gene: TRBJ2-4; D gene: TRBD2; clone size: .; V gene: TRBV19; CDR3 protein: CASTPRRAAGGAKNIQYF; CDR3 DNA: TGTGCCAGTACCCCCCGAAGGGCAGCGGGAGGAGCCAAAAACATTCAGTACTTC
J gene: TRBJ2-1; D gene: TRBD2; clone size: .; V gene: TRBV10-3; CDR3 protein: CAISAASGRGGSYNEQFF; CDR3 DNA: TGTGCCATCTCTGCGGCTAGCGGGAGAGGGGGATCCTACAATGAGCAGTTCTTC
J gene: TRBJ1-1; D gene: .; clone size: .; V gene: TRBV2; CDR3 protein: CASSGTRGDTEAFF; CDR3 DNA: TGTGCCAGCAGTGGGACCCGGGGGGACACTGAAGCTTTCTTT
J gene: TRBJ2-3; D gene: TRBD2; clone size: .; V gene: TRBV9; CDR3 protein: CASSALDSGGAADTQYF; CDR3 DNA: TGTGCCAGCAGCGCCTTGGATAGCGGGGGGGCGGCAGATACGCAGTATTTT
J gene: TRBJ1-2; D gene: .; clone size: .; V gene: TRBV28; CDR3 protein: CASKQDGHYGYTF; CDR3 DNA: TGTGCCAGCAAACAGGACGGGCACTATGGCTACACCTTC
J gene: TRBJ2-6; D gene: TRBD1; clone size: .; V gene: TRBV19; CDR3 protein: CASSDRGSGANVLTF; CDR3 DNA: TGTGCCAGTAGTGACAGGGGCTCTGGGGCCAACGTCCTGACTTTC
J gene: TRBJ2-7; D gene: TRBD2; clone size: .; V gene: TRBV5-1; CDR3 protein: CASSPRSSSGSVYEQYF; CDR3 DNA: TGCGCCAGCAGTCCTAGGTCGTCTAGCGGGAGTGTTTACGAGCAGTACTTC
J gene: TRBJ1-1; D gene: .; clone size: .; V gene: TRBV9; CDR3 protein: CASSLRGGAGTEAFF; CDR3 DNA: TGTGCCAGCAGCCTCCGGGGGGGGGCTGGAACTGAAGCTTTCTTT
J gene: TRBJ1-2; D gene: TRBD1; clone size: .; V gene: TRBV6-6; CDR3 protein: CASRLGQGNYGYTF; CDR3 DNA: TGTGCCAGCAGACTTGGACAGGGTAACTATGGCTACACCTTC
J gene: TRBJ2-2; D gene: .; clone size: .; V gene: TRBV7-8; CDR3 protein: CASSDRAGELFF; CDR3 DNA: TGTGCCAGCAGCGATCGAGCCGGGGAGCTGTTTTTT
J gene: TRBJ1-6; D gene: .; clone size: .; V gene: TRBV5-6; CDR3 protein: CASSPGVRNSYNSPLHF; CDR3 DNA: TGTGCCAGCAGCCCAGGGGTGCGAAACTCCTATAATTCACCCCTCCACTTT
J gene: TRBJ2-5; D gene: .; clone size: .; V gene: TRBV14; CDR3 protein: CASSQDIGGETQYF; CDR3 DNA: TGTGCCAGCAGCCAAGACATCGGGGGAGAGACCCAGTACTTC
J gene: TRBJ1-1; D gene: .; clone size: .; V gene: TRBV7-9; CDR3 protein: CASSLGAGTEAFF; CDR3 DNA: TGTGCCAGCAGCTTAGGTGCAGGGACTGAAGCTTTCTTT
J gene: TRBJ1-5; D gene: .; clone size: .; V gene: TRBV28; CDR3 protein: CASSLDSVQPQHF; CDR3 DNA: TGTGCCAGCAGCTTAGACAGTGTCCAGCCCCAGCATTTT
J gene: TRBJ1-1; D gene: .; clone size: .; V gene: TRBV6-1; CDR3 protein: CASRARQEPLTEAFF; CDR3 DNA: TGTGCCAGCAGGGCCCGACAGGAACCTTTGACAGAAGCTTTCTTT
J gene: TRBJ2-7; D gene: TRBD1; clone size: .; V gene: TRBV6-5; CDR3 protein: CASRQDRASYEQYF; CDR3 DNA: TGTGCCAGCAGACAAGACAGGGCCTCCTACGAGCAGTACTTC
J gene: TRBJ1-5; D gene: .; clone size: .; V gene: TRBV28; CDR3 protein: CAIDRPDQPQHF; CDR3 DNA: TGTGCCATCGACAGGCCAGATCAGCCCCAGCATTTT
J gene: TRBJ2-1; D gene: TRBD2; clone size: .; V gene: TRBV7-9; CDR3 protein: CASSLAGSYNEQFF; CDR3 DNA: TGTGCCAGCTCTTTAGCGGGGTCCTACAATGAGCAGTTCTTC
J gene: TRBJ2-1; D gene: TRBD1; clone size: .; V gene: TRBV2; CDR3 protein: CASRLDRVRDEQFF; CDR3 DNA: TGTGCCAGCAGACTCGACAGGGTTAGGGATGAGCAGTTCTTC
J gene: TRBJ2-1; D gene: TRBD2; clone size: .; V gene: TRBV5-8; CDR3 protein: CASSLASGSQGEQFF; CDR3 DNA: TGTGCCAGCAGCTTAGCTAGCGGGAGTCAGGGTGAGCAGTTCTTC
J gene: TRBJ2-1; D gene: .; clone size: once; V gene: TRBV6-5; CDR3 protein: CATHRDVGYNEQFF; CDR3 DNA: TGTGCCACCCACAGGGATGTTGGCTACAATGAGCAGTTCTTC
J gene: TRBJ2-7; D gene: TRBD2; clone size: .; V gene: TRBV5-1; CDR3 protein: CASTLADGSYEQYF; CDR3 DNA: TGCGCCAGCACACTAGCGGACGGCTCCTACGAGCAGTACTTC
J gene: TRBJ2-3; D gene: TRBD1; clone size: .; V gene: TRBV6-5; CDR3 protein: CATSGQLITDTQYF; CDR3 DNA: TGTGCCACCTCGGGACAGCTTATCACAGATACGCAGTATTTT
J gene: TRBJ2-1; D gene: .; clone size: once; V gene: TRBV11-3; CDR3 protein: CASSLDQEGEQFF; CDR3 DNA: TGTGCCAGCAGCTTAGATCAGGAGGGTGAGCAGTTCTTC
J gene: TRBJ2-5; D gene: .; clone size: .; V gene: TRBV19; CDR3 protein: CASSIDAGPWGTQYF; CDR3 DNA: TGTGCCAGTAGTATAGATGCGGGACCCTGGGGGACCCAGTACTTC
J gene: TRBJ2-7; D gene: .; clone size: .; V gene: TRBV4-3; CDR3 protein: CASSKTWGVYEQYF; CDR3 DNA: TGCGCCAGCAGCAAGACATGGGGAGTCTACGAGCAGTACTTC
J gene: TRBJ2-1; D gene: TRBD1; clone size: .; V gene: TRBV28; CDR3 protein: CATDRGPNYNEQFF; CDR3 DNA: TGTGCCACCGACAGGGGCCCAAACTACAATGAGCAGTTCTTC
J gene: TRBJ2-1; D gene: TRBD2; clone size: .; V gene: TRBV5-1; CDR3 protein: CASSFGLAGGGYNEQFF; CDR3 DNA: TGCGCCAGCAGCTTCGGACTAGCGGGGGGCGGGTACAATGAGCAGTTCTTC
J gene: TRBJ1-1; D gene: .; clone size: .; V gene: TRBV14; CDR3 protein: CASSQDLGGRAFF; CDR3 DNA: TGTGCCAGCAGCCAAGATCTGGGGGGGCGGGCTTTCTTT
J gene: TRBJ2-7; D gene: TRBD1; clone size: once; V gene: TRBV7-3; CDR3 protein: CASSARDSYEQYF; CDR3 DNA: TGTGCCAGCAGCGCCCGGGACAGCTACGAGCAGTACTTC
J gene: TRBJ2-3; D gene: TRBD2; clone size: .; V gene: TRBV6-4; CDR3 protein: CATRMGLADTDTQYF; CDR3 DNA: TGTGCCACCAGGATGGGACTAGCGGACACAGATACGCAGTATTTT
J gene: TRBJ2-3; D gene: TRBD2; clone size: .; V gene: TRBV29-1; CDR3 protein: CSVTSGGAADTQYF; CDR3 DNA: TGCAGCGTAACTAGCGGGGGGGCCGCAGATACGCAGTATTTT
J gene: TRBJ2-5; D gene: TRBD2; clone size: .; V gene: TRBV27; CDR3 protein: CASSFSGRQETQYF; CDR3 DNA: TGTGCCAGCAGTTTCAGCGGGAGGCAAGAGACCCAGTACTTC
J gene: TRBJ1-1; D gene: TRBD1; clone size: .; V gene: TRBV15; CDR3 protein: CATRYGTGDPSEAFF; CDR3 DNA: TGTGCCACCAGGTATGGGACAGGCGACCCCTCTGAAGCTTTCTTT
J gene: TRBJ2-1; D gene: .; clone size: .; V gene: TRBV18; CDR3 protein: CASSPPPAGYNEQFF; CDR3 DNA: TGTGCCAGCTCACCACCCCCCGCCGGGTACAATGAGCAGTTCTTC
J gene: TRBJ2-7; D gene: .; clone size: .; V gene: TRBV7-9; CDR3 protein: CASSFRGTPREQYF; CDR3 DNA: TGTGCCAGCAGCTTCAGGGGCACCCCTCGCGAGCAGTACTTC
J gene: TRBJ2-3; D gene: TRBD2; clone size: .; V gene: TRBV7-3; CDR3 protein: CASSPGLAGEGDTQYF; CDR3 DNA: TGTGCCAGCAGCCCCGGACTAGCGGGGGAGGGAGATACGCAGTATTTT
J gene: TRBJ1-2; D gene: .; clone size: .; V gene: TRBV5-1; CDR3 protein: CASGQTNYGYPF; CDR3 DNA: TGCGCCAGCGGACAAACTAACTATGGCTACCCCTTC
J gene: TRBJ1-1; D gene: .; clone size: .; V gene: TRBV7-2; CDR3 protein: CASSLKGRPTEAFF; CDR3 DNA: TGTGCCAGCAGCTTAAAAGGCAGGCCAACTGAAGCTTTCTTT
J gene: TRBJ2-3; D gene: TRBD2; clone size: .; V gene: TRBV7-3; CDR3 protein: CASSSTLAGGSDTQYF; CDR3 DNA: TGTGCCAGCAGCTCAACACTAGCGGGAGGGTCAGATACGCAGTATTTT
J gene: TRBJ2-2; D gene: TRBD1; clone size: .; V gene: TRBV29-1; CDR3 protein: CSGGDRVSGGELFF; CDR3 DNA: TGCAGCGGGGGGGACAGGGTTTCTGGCGGGGAGCTGTTTTTT
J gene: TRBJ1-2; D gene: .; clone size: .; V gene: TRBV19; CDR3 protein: CASSPPGHRPYTF; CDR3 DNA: TGTGCCAGTAGTCCTCCGGGACACCGGCCGTACACCTTC
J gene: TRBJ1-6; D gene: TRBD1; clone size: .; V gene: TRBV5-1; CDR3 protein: CASSIQGQSSYNSPLHF; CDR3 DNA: TGCGCCAGCAGCATACAGGGGCAGAGCTCCTATAATTCACCCCTCCACTTT
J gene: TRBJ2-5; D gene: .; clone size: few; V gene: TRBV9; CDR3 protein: CASSAQGRVYETQYF; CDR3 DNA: TGTGCCAGCAGCGCGCAGGGGAGGGTTTACGAGACCCAGTACTTC
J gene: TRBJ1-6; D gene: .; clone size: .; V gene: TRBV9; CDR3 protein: CASSVGEDHLVRPLHF; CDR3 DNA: TGTGCCAGCAGCGTAGGTGAGGATCACCTGGTGCGGCCCCTCCACTTT
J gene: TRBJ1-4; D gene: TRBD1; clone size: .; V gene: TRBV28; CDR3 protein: CASTYRGRREKLFF; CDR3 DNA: TGTGCCAGCACCTACAGGGGGCGCCGGGAAAAACTGTTTTTT
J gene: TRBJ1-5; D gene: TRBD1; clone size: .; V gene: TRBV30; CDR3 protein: CAWSAGTDNQPQHF; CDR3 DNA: TGTGCCTGGAGTGCAGGGACAGACAATCAGCCCCAGCATTTT
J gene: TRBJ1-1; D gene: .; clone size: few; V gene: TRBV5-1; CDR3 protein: CASNHGTSNTEAFF; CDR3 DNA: TGCGCCAGCAATCATGGGACTTCGAACACTGAAGCTTTCTTT
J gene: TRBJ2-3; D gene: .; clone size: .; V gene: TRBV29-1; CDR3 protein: CSVDTLRLRYF; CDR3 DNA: TGCAGCGTGGACACCCTGAGACTGAGGTATTTT
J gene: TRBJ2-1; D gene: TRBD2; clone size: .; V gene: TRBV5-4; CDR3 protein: CASRRTSGGADEQFF; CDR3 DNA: TGTGCCAGCAGACGGACTAGCGGGGGGGCGGATGAGCAGTTCTTC
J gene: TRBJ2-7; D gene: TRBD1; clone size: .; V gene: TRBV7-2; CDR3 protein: CASSSSTGVVEQYF; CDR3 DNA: TGTGCCAGCAGCTCTAGCACAGGGGTCGTTGAGCAGTACTTC
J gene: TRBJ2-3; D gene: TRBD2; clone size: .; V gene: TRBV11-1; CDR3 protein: CASSSSGLTTDTQYF; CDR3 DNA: TGTGCCAGCAGCTCTAGCGGGCTGACCACAGATACGCAGTATTTT
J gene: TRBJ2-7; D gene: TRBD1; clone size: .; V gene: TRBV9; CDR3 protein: CASSEGTGGFYEQYF; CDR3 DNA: TGTGCCAGCAGTGAGGGAACAGGGGGCTTCTACGAGCAGTACTTC
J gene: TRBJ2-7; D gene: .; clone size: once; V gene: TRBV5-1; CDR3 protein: CASSARGTYAYEQYF; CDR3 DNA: TGCGCCAGCAGCGCCAGGGGCACGTACGCCTACGAGCAGTACTTC